This TCR beta chain originates from a study of control samples from healthy donors and cancer patients. Assay used: immunoSEQ multiplex PCR; TCRdb lists only in-frame clones, some missing. The sample lists some 120,000 clones; 90% to 95% were seen once. This CDR3 region has 17 residues. Germline lookup yields CDR1 SEHNR and CDR2 FQNEAQ (reference sequence). V gave up 1 base and J gave up 0 bases, with 13 bases separating them. V gene TRBV7-9 combines with J gene TRBJ2-1, with TRBD2 as a possible D gene (6 bases). Sequenced: blood. The receptor was derived from a young woman in good health. The CDR3 loop reads CASSLDASAYSYNEQFF. CDR3 nucleotides: TGTGCCAGCAGCTTAGATGCTAGCGCCTACTCCTACAATGAGCAGTTCTTC.